The entry below describes one T cell receptor (beta chain). Its specificity is unknown. The sample is drawn from a study of T-cell reconstitution after alpha-beta-depleted transplantation in children. Findings and limits, study-wide: Surviving recipient T cells and thymic progenitors produced the high day-60 TCRbeta diversity seen in some patients. When one year had passed after transplant, most T-cell counts and diversity came from newly produced T cells.

Unique molecular identifiers tagged the TCRbeta library. TCRdb re-called the PCR reads with MiXCR, one entry per CDR3 protein. The sample consists of some 840,000 distinct CDR3 sequences, about 16% of them appearing once. Trimming at V came to 1 base and at J to 5 bases, leaving 7 bases not matched to a gene. The germline CDR1 and CDR2 sequences are SGHDT and YYEEEE. The CDR3 sequence is 16 residues long. J is TRBJ1-3 and V is TRBV5-6, with TRBD1 matching over 9 bases. The starting material was PBMCs, mostly from graft donor cells, obtained 360 days after TCRalphabeta/CD19-depleted stem cell transplant. The source of this sequence is a male patient under 18 who had a stem cell transplant for acute lymphoblastic leukemia, so the T cells may come from the graft donor. CDR3 sequence (DNA): TGTGCCAGCAGCTTGAGCGGGACAGGGTACCGAAACACCATATATTTT. It yields the protein CASSLSGTGYRNTIYF.